These 18 T cell receptor beta chains were sequenced from one sample in a study of OX40 agonist ivuxolimab in advanced cancers. TCRdb keeps only in-frame clones here, not all; method: immunoSEQ multiplex PCR. The sample has fewer than 25,000 clones, approximately 86% seen once. The sample here was CD4+ or CD8+ T cells sorted from blood, taken in a trial of the OX40 agonist ivuxolimab. These receptors came from an adult with an advanced solid tumor such as melanoma, head and neck, liver or kidney cancer.

This clone appeared once. The chain recombines TRBV7-2 with TRBJ2-5, with 7 bases that match TRBD1. The CDR3 consists of 14 residues. Germline loops: CDR1 SGHTA, CDR2 FQGNSA. V was clipped by 1 base and J by 3 bases; unmatched bases: 2. CDR3 loop: CASSLGGTEETQYF. The CDR3 DNA is TGTGCCAGCAGCTTAGGGGGGACAGAAGAGACCCAGTACTTC.

The chain carries TRBV11-3 and TRBJ2-1, with D possibly called TRBD1 or TRBD2 (6 bases each). Trimming left V 1 base short and J 5 bases short, with 12 bases between. This CDR3 contains 15 residues. Germline V lookup: CDR1 SGHNT, CDR2 YENEEA. Here the CDR3 reads CASSLVSGDNNEQFF. DNA of the CDR3: TGTGCCAGCAGCTTAGTCTCGGGGGACAACAATGAGCAGTTCTTC.

The V and J genes are TRBV11-2 and TRBJ2-1; D is undetermined. The CDR3 has 15 residues. Per the germline V gene, CDR1 is SGHAT and CDR2 is FQNNGV. V dropped 8 bases and J dropped 2 bases, with 16 bases sitting between them. The CDR3 sequence: CASRLRAYAYNEQFF. CDR3 bases: TGTGCCAGCCGACTCCGGGCCTACGCCTACAATGAGCAGTTCTTC.

This clone turned up a few times. This chain connects TRBV20-1 to TRBJ2-1; a possible D gene is TRBD2 (5 bases). V lost 5 bases, J lost 10 bases, and 12 bases lay in between. From germline, CDR1 is DFQATT and CDR2 SNEGSKA (reference sequence). This CDR3 is 11 amino acids long. Written as DNA, the CDR3 is TGCAGTGCTGCCCCGACTAAAGAGCAGTTCTTC. Residues: CSAAPTKEQFF.

This chain joins TRBV19 and TRBJ1-5; D is ambiguous. Germline CDR1 reads LNHDA; CDR2 reads SQIVND (reference sequence). The V end lost 6 bases, the J end lost 1 base, and 13 bases lay between the germline ends. The CDR3 runs to 15 residues. CDR3 region: CASSPGGSSNQPQHF. In DNA form, the CDR3 reads TGTGCCAGTAGCCCGGGTGGAAGCAGCAATCAGCCCCAGCATTTT. The entire variable domain, with the rest obtained from reference TRBV19 and TRBJ1-5, is as follows: DGGITQSPKYLFRKEGQNVTLSCEQNLNHDAMYWYRQDPGQGLRLIYYSQIVNDFQKGDIAEGYSVSREKKESFPLTVTSAQKNPTAFYLCASSPGGSSNQPQHFGDGTRLSIL.

The chain carries TRBV18 and TRBJ1-2; TRBD1 might be the D (6 bases). Germline loops: CDR1 KGHSH, CDR2 LQKENI. Trimming took 4 bases from V and 5 from J, leaving 11 bases between them. The CDR3 covers 13 residues. As DNA, the CDR3 is TGTGCCAGCTCACAAGGACAGAAGTATGGCTACACCTTC. This codes for CASSQGQKYGYTF. The whole variable domain, filled in from reference TRBV18 and TRBJ1-2, reads NAGVMQNPRHLVRRRGQEARLRCSPMKGHSHVYWYRQLPEEGLKFMVYLQKENIIDESGMPKERFSAEFPKEGPSILRIQQVVRGDSAAYFCASSQGQKYGYTFGSGTRLTVV.

The V gene is TRBV6-1, the J gene TRBJ1-6, with 7 bases matching TRBD1. V gave up 5 bases and J gave up 10 bases; unmatched junction bases: 14. The CDR3 consists of 16 residues. Germline CDR1 MNHNS, CDR2 SASEGT. The CDR3 DNA is TGTGCCAGCAGTAAAGGGGACAGACTGCGAAACTCACCCCTCCACTTT. This encodes CASSKGDRLRNSPLHF.

The chain employs TRBV7-2 and TRBJ1-2; D gene ambiguous. The germline gives CDR1 SGHTA, CDR2 FQGNSA. With 5 bases removed from V and 1 base from J, the gap between germline ends came to 11 bases. This CDR3 is 14 amino acids long. The CDR3 DNA is TGTGCCAGCAGCGCCCGGGCCTTTAACTATGGCTACACCTTC. Its protein product is CASSARAFNYGYTF.

This rearrangement joins TRBV5-1 to TRBJ2-3; 7 bases match TRBD2. The CDR3 sequence is 16 residues long. Per germline, CDR1 SGHRS and CDR2 YFSETQ. After removal of 1 base from V and 1 base from J, the junction contained 6 bases not matched to a gene. As DNA, the CDR3 is TGCGCCAGCAGCTTGAGGCAGGGAGGGGGCACAGATACGCAGTATTTT. It yields the protein CASSLRQGGGTDTQYF.

This chain connects TRBV7-2 to TRBJ2-3, with 8 bases matching TRBD2. Unmatched junction bases numbered 4, after V lost 2 bases and J lost 6 bases. The CDR3 is made up of 14 amino acids. Germline values: CDR1 SGHTA, CDR2 FQGNSA. The CDR3 region has the DNA TGTGCCAGCAGCTTAATAGCGGGGAGGGATACGCAGTATTTT. Translation: CASSLIAGRDTQYF. Full variable domain (remainder filled in from reference TRBV7-2 and TRBJ2-3): GAGVSQSPSNKVTEKGKDVELRCDPISGHTALYWYRQSLGQGLEFLIYFQGNSAPDKSGLPSDRFSAERTGGSVSTLTIQRTQQEDSAVYLCASSLIAGRDTQYFGPGTRLTVL.

The rearrangement uses TRBV9 and TRBJ2-3; perhaps TRBD2 as D (6 bases). From germline, CDR1 is SGDLS and CDR2 YYNGEE. V shed 4 bases and J shed 6 bases, with 24 bases lying between them. This CDR3 has 17 residues. The CDR3 spells CASSPSGGSNHGDTQYF. The CDR3, as DNA: TGTGCCAGCAGCCCATCTGGGGGGTCGAACCACGGGGATACGCAGTATTTT.

The V call is TRBV5-6, the J call TRBJ2-7, with D perhaps given as TRBD1 or TRBD2 (5 bases each). Trimming stripped 2 bases from V and 7 bases from J, with 19 bases between. The CDR3 has 15 amino acids. Germline V gives CDR1 SGHDT, CDR2 YYEEEE. CDR3 coding DNA: TGTGCCAGCAGCTTCGGTGGGACCGCATCGAGTGAGCAGTACTTC. Its translation is CASSFGGTASSEQYF.

The chain joins TRBV7-3 to TRBJ2-2, with D perhaps assigned TRBD1 or TRBD2 (5 bases each). Germline-derived CDR1 and CDR2 are SGHTA and FQGTGA. V was trimmed by 5 bases and J by 5 bases, leaving 12 bases between them. This CDR3 contains 14 residues. The CDR3 loop is CASSPGATTGELFF. CDR3 DNA sequence: TGTGCCAGCAGCCCCGGGGCCACAACCGGGGAGCTGTTTTTT.

The chain joins TRBV9 to TRBJ1-2; maybe TRBD1 (5 bases). Trimming took 9 bases from V and 7 from J, leaving 19 bases between them. Germline lookup yields CDR1 SGDLS and CDR2 YYNGEE. This CDR3 comprises 13 residues. The CDR3 is CANWPQFGGGYTF. The CDR3 region has the DNA TGTGCCAACTGGCCGCAGTTTGGGGGTGGCTACACCTTC.

This clone was detected once. This chain uses TRBV5-5 with TRBJ1-1; 8 nucleotides agree with TRBD1. In germline, CDR1 is SGHKS, CDR2 YYEKEE (reference sequence). V lost 4 bases and J lost 3; bases outside the gene matches: 14. This CDR3 is built from 17 residues. The CDR3 region has the DNA TGTGCCAGCAGCCTGGGACAGGATCTAATCGTGGACACTGAAGCTTTCTTT. Amino acid sequence: CASSLGQDLIVDTEAFF.

This clone appeared once. The V and J genes are TRBV6-6 and TRBJ1-3; TRBD1 aligns across 8 bases. The CDR3 loop spans 14 amino acids. With 6 bases clipped from V and 0 bases from J, the junction kept 1 base outside the gene matches. In germline, CDR1 is MNHNY, CDR2 SVGAGI (reference sequence). The CDR3 sequence is CASRTGGSGNTIYF. As DNA, the CDR3 is TGTGCCAGCAGAACAGGGGGCTCTGGAAACACCATATATTTT.

The chain is built from TRBV2 and TRBJ1-5; possible D gene TRBD1, 6 bases. This CDR3 is 15 amino acids long. Germline V gives CDR1 SNHLY, CDR2 FYNNEI. V lost 6 bases to trimming and J lost 6 bases, with 18 bases between them. CDR3 bases: TGTGCCAGCAGCTCCCTGGGGGGCCCCAGTCAGCCCCAGCATTTT. Amino acids: CASSSLGGPSQPQHF.

The sample holds one count of this clone. V gene TRBV5-1 combines with J gene TRBJ1-1; D ambiguous. Trimming shortened V by 0 bases and J by 1 base, and 7 bases separated the two germline ends. Looked up from germline, CDR1 is SGHRS and CDR2 is YFSETQ. The CDR3 has 14 amino acids. CDR3 sequence: CASSLVAKNTEAFF. The CDR3 DNA reads as TGCGCCAGCAGCTTGGTCGCGAAGAACACTGAAGCTTTCTTT.